This TCR beta chain derives from a study of blood T cell repertoires in COVID-19. About the study: Sites across the United States, Italy and Spain contributed samples from acute and convalescent COVID-19.

Profiled with immunoSEQ multiplex PCR; TCRdb holds only in-frame clones, not every one. The sample includes around 250,000 clones, approximately 84% seen only once; the top ten take 1.9%. With 0 bases removed from V and 4 bases from J, the gap between germline ends came to 16 bases. Germline V gene lookup returns CDR1 LGHNA and CDR2 YNFKEQ. This CDR3 has 17 residues. The sample was peripheral blood. The clonotype was recovered from a woman aged 80 or over with acute or convalescent COVID-19. V and J are TRBV4-2 and TRBJ2-4, with D possibly TRBD2 on 6 matching bases. The CDR3, as DNA: TGTGCCAGCAGCCAAGAAATTTTGCGGGGACCTAAAAACATTCAGTACTTC. Translated: CASSQEILRGPKNIQYF.